This T cell receptor beta chain was profiled in a study of T cells after yellow fever vaccination. Findings and limits, study-wide: Faster peaking, at day 5 versus 15, marked a secondary response that was weaker. Within FACS-sorted repertoires, abundant clonotypes contaminating from the bulk population could be present. A large majority of primary-vaccination clones showed up again after the booster (about 97% CD4, 85% to 90% CD8).

Worth noting for this clonotype: The antigen remains undetermined.

A 5'RACE template-switching step, the method used to make TCR cDNA, added a universal primer site and UMIs. TCRdb recomputed calls from the 5' RACE reads with MiXCR, one row per CDR3 protein. Counted here are approximately 580,000 distinct CDR3 sequences, about a sixth occurring once; the ten biggest clones make up roughly 17%. The ends lost 3 bases at V and 7 bases at J; junction bases unmatched: 6. Germline values: CDR1 MNHEY, CDR2 SVGAGI. The CDR3 runs 15 residues. This sample comprised PBMCs, obtained about 5 days after the first yellow fever vaccination. The chain recombines TRBV6-5 with TRBJ1-6; 7 bases are shared with TRBD1. This TCR was recovered from a man younger than 30 who received the YFV17D yellow fever vaccine. CDR3 nucleotide sequence: TGTGCCAGCAGTTATTGGGGACAGACCAATTCACCCCTCCACTTT. This codes for CASSYWGQTNSPLHF.